One sample yielded the 16 T cell receptor beta chains listed below, sequenced in a study of Ad26.COV2.S vaccination and SARS-CoV-2 variants. As to treatment: some 20 received Ad26.COV2.S at low or high dose, single or two shots; about 5 received placebo; per-sample allocation not given. Repertoires come from day 63 after the first vaccine or placebo injection. Measured with immunoSEQ multiplex PCR; TCRdb has only the in-frame clones, and not every one. The sample lists some 370,000 clones; roughly 80% were seen once. This specimen was peripheral blood, taken in a trial of Ad26.COV2.S vaccine versus placebo. The origin of the receptors is a person aged 18 to 65 who received the Ad26.COV2.S COVID-19 vaccine or a placebo.

The chain couples TRBV29-1 to TRBJ1-5; D gene unclear. Trimming took off 0 bases at V and 4 bases at J, with 7 bases between the two ends. The CDR3 sequence is 13 residues long. Per germline, CDR1 SQVTM and CDR2 ANQGSEA. The CDR3 spells CSVEDSPNQPQHF. DNA of the CDR3: TGCAGCGTTGAAGATTCCCCGAATCAGCCCCAGCATTTT.

The rearrangement joins TRBV6-5 to TRBJ1-1; D is perhaps TRBD1 (6 bases). There are 15 residues in the CDR3. Germline CDR1 reads MNHEY; CDR2 reads SVGAGI. The V end was cut by 6 bases, the J end by 6 bases, with 20 bases between. The CDR3 DNA is TGTGCCAGCAGCACCATCTGGGTCGGACAGCCTGAAGCTTTCTTT. It codes for CASSTIWVGQPEAFF.

This clone showed up just once. The sample contains more than one DNA sequence encoding this CDR3. The chain combines TRBV9 with TRBJ1-6; 9 nucleotides agree with TRBD1. Germline V lookup: CDR1 SGDLS, CDR2 YYNGEE. The CDR3 extends over 15 amino acids. After removal of 4 bases from V and 8 bases from J, the junction contained 7 bases not matched to a gene. The CDR3 protein is CASSPGQGKDSPLHF. The CDR3 DNA is TGTGCCAGCAGCCCGGGACAGGGTAAGGATTCACCCCTCCACTTT.

This chain uses TRBV4-1 with TRBJ1-1; a possible D gene is TRBD1 (5 bases). Trimming took 6 bases from V and 4 from J, leaving 12 bases between them. The germline CDR1 and CDR2 sequences are MGHRA and YSYEKL. The CDR3 has 13 residues. The CDR3, as DNA: TGCGCCAGCAGGTCCGGGACGGGCACTGAAGCTTTCTTT. Translating gives CASRSGTGTEAFF.

The chain couples TRBV6-2 or TRBV6-3 to TRBJ2-7; 10 bases fit TRBD1. There are 15 residues in the CDR3. J was trimmed by 6 bases and V by 3 bases; bases with no gene match: 8. Germline V lookup: CDR1 MNHEY, CDR2 SVGEGT. The CDR3 DNA is TGTGCCAGCAGTTATATATCCGGGACAGGGGTCGAGCAGTACTTC. Its protein product is CASSYISGTGVEQYF.

The sample holds a few counts of this clone. The V call is TRBV11-2, the J call TRBJ1-1; possibly TRBD1 for D (5 bases). The CDR3 is 13 residues long. Trimming pared 3 bases from V and 4 bases from J, leaving 9 bases between. Looked up from germline, CDR1 is SGHAT and CDR2 is FQNNGV. The CDR3 protein is CASSFTGVTEAFF. The CDR3 DNA reads TGTGCCAGCAGCTTCACAGGTGTCACTGAAGCTTTCTTT.

The genes are TRBV7-9 and TRBJ1-1, with TRBD1 matching 8 bases. Germline CDR1 and CDR2: SEHNR and FQNEAQ (reference sequence). The CDR3 contains 15 residues. V gave up 2 bases and J gave up 2 bases; unmatched junction bases: 4. The CDR3 sequence: CASSLQTGENTEAFF. CDR3 in DNA: TGTGCCAGCAGCTTACAGACAGGGGAAAACACTGAAGCTTTCTTT. Filled out from reference TRBV7-9 and TRBJ1-1, the complete variable domain reads DTGVSQNPRHKITKRGQNVTFRCDPISEHNRLYWYRQTLGQGPEFLTYFQNEAQLEKSRLLSDRFSAERPKGSFSTLEIQRTEQGDSAMYLCASSLQTGENTEAFFGQGTRLTVV.

The CDR3 loop is CASEGHPNQPQHF. For the CDR3, the DNA is TGTGCCAGCGAGGGACACCCCAATCAGCCCCAGCATTTT. The rearrangement links TRBV19 to TRBJ1-5, with D perhaps matching TRBD1 (6 bases). CDR3 size: 13 residues. Germline lookup yields CDR1 LNHDA and CDR2 SQIVND (reference sequence). The germline V and J ends were trimmed by 9 bases and 3 bases, with 12 bases remaining between them.

The table lists this clone with a few counts. This rearrangement joins TRBV10-3 to TRBJ2-7; TRBD2 agrees at 7 bases. V shed 4 bases, J shed 5 bases, and the junction held 2 bases outside the gene matches. CDR3 length equals 12 residues. The germline V gene encodes CDR1 ENHRY and CDR2 SYGVKD. The CDR3 loop is CAISVRGDEQYF. CDR3 bases: TGTGCCATCAGTGTTCGGGGGGACGAGCAGTACTTC.

For this clone: Other nucleotide sequences from this sample produce the same CDR3. The genes are TRBV7-2 and TRBJ1-2; tentative D call: TRBD1 (6 bases). V lost 5 bases and J lost 1, with 8 bases in between. This CDR3 contains 13 residues. Germline loops: CDR1 SGHTA, CDR2 FQGNSA. The CDR3 region is CASSLGGNYGYTF. The CDR3 DNA follows: TGTGCCAGCAGCCTAGGGGGTAACTATGGCTACACCTTC.

The rearrangement uses TRBV24-1 and TRBJ2-1, with 13 bases that match TRBD2. V was pared by 4 bases and J by 9 bases, with 5 bases of the junction left unmatched. The CDR3 covers 15 residues. Per the germline V gene, CDR1 is KGHDR and CDR2 is SFDVKD. CDR3 sequence reads: CATSDAGLAGSEQFF. The CDR3 nucleotides are TGTGCCACCAGTGACGCGGGACTAGCGGGAAGTGAGCAGTTCTTC.

This sequence joins TRBV4-1 and TRBJ2-3; D is possibly TRBD1 or TRBD2 (5 bases each). V lost 2 bases to trimming and J lost 5 bases, with 17 bases between them. Germline loops: CDR1 MGHRA, CDR2 YSYEKL. The CDR3 extends over 16 amino acids. The DNA for the CDR3 is TGCGCCAGCAGCCAAAGATACCGGGGCCCGGGAGATACGCAGTATTTT. It is translated as CASSQRYRGPGDTQYF.

The chain combines TRBV5-4 with TRBJ2-1; the D gene is possibly TRBD2 (5 bases). Germline lookup yields CDR1 SGHNT and CDR2 YYREEE (reference sequence). V dropped 0 bases and J dropped 8 bases, with 12 bases sitting between them. This CDR3 region has 14 residues. The CDR3 coding sequence is TGTGCCAGCAGCTTGGCCGGGCGGGTGGATGAGCAGTTCTTC. Amino acid sequence: CASSLAGRVDEQFF.

In its sample, this clone was seen a few times. V gene TRBV12-3 or TRBV12-4 combines with J gene TRBJ2-7; D gene uncertain. The CDR3 length is 9 residues. V was pared by 9 bases and J by 3 bases, with 3 bases between. The CDR3 protein is CASGYEQYF. CDR3 bases: TGTGCCAGTGGCTACGAGCAGTACTTC.

The chain couples TRBV24-1 to TRBJ2-1; 9 positions agree with TRBD2. Germline V gene data show CDR1 as KGHDR and CDR2 as SFDVKD. Trimming at V came to 4 bases and at J to 9 bases, leaving 6 bases not matched to a gene. The CDR3 spans 14 residues. The CDR3 bases are TGTGCCACCAGTGAAGCGGGGGGTGAGGGTGAGCAGTTCTTC. It specifies CATSEAGGEGEQFF.

The chain combines TRBV3-1 (or the pseudogene TRBV3-2) with TRBJ1-1; TRBD1 might be the D (6 bases). Germline CDR1 and CDR2: LGHDT and YNNKEL (reference sequence). V lost 4 bases to trimming and J lost 1 base, with 13 bases between them. This CDR3 comprises 15 residues. In nucleotides, the CDR3 is TGTGCCAGCAGCCGACGGGGGCGGTCGAACACTGAAGCTTTCTTT. Protein product: CASSRRGRSNTEAFF.